Following are 24 T cell receptor beta chains from one sample sequenced in a study of CD8 T cells in ankylosing spondylitis. TCRdb re-analysed the 5' RACE reads in MiXCR, keeping a single row per CDR3 protein. The top ten clones hold 7.3% of a sample with 130,000 to 150,000 distinct CDR3 sequences, 8% to 9% of them seen once. Sequenced material: synovial fluid, either unsorted or a sorted T cell fraction (not recorded which). These receptors were obtained from a male donor with ankylosing spondylitis.

This clonotype was found a few times. The chain uses TRBV5-4 and TRBJ2-1; TRBD1 aligns across 7 bases. The CDR3 runs to 16 residues. Germline loops: CDR1 SGHNT, CDR2 YYREEE (reference sequence). V lost 4 bases, J lost 4 bases, and 11 bases stayed unmatched. CDR3 DNA sequence: TGTGCCAGCAGCCCACCGAGCAGGGGGAAATACAATGAGCAGTTCTTC. This sequence encodes CASSPPSRGKYNEQFF.

Within the sample, this clonotype is medium-sized. This rearrangement joins TRBV9 to TRBJ2-1, with TRBD1 identical over 8 bases. V dropped 2 bases and J dropped 0; count of bases not matched to a gene: 7. Germline assignment: CDR1 SGDLS and CDR2 YYNGEE. The CDR3 loop spans 17 amino acids. The CDR3 protein is CASSVTTGGSSYNEQFF. The CDR3 nucleotides read TGTGCCAGCAGCGTGACAACAGGGGGAAGCTCCTACAATGAGCAGTTCTTC.

This clonotype appeared many times. The chain joins TRBV12-5 to TRBJ2-1, with 7 bases fitting TRBD2. This CDR3 comprises 18 residues. CDR1 and CDR2 from the germline V gene are LGHNT and FRNRAP. The ends lost 3 bases at V and 10 bases at J; junction bases unmatched: 21. The CDR3 sequence: CASGFNPDGTTPGEEQFF. In DNA form, the CDR3 reads TGTGCTAGTGGTTTCAACCCCGACGGGACTACCCCTGGGGAGGAGCAGTTCTTC. The full variable domain, with the rest looked up from reference TRBV12-5 and TRBJ2-1, is DARVTQTPRHKVTEMGQEVTMRCQPILGHNTVFWYRQTMMQGLELLAYFRNRAPLDDSGMPKDRFSAEMPDATLATLKIQPSEPRDSAVYFCASGFNPDGTTPGEEQFFGPGTRLTVL.

Written as DNA, the CDR3 is TGTGCCAGCAGCCAAGATCAGTACATGAGGCACACTGAAGCTTTCTTT. Translated, it gives CASSQDQYMRHTEAFF. V usage is TRBV14 and J usage is TRBJ1-1; D is undetermined. The germline CDR1 and CDR2 sequences are SGHDN and FVKESK. The CDR3 sequence is 16 residues long. Trimming took off 0 bases at V and 3 bases at J, with 14 bases between the two ends.

The rearrangement joins TRBV5-1 to TRBJ2-2; possible D gene TRBD2, 6 bases. Trimming took off 8 bases at V and 5 bases at J, with 13 bases between the two ends. This CDR3 is built from 13 residues. Germline V gene lookup returns CDR1 SGHRS and CDR2 YFSETQ. CDR3 nucleotides: TGCGCCAGGAGCCCACGGGGGACCGGGGAGCTGTTTTTT. The encoded protein is CARSPRGTGELFF.

This clonotype was found many times. The chain links TRBV4-2 to TRBJ2-7; 8 bases fit TRBD2. J lost 7 bases, V lost 4 bases, and 12 bases had no gene match. Germline V gives CDR1 LGHNA, CDR2 YNFKEQ. This CDR3 is 15 amino acids long. CDR3 region: CASSPVNSGRNEQYF. CDR3 nucleotide sequence: TGTGCCAGCAGCCCTGTTAACAGCGGGAGAAATGAGCAGTACTTC.

V usage is TRBV29-1 and J usage is TRBJ2-6; D gene uncertain. V dropped 4 bases and J dropped 4 bases, with 5 bases sitting between them. This CDR3 contains 12 residues. Germline lookup yields CDR1 SQVTM and CDR2 ANQGSEA. The CDR3 bases are TGCAGCGTTGTTTCCGGGGCCAACGTCCTGACTTTC. It codes for CSVVSGANVLTF.

Only a few counts were recorded for this clonotype. V usage is TRBV4-2 and J usage is TRBJ1-6; possible D gene TRBD1, 5 bases. CDR3 length: 16 amino acids. Between the trimmed V and J ends, which lost 1 base and 8 bases, there was a span of 15 bases. Germline V gene sequence: CDR1 LGHNA, CDR2 YNFKEQ. In DNA, the CDR3 is TGTGCCAGCAGCCAAGTCCAGACAGCAGTGGATTCACCCCTCCACTTT. It is translated as CASSQVQTAVDSPLHF.

This clonotype has more than one count but fewer than ten. The rearrangement joins TRBV6-5 to TRBJ2-2, with D unclear. The germline V and J ends were trimmed by 5 bases and 11 bases, with 12 bases remaining between them. The CDR3 is 12 residues long. The germline V gene encodes CDR1 MNHEY and CDR2 SVGAGI. The CDR3 DNA is TGTGCCAGCAGTCCCCCTGAAGGAGAGCTGTTTTTT. Its protein is CASSPPEGELFF.

This clonotype was observed many times. The chain employs TRBV11-2 and TRBJ2-1; D is undetermined. The V and J ends lost 2 bases and 8 bases respectively, with 13 bases between them. Germline V CDR1 and CDR2: SGHAT, FQNNGV. The CDR3 runs 14 residues. CDR3 coding DNA: TGTGCCAGCAGCTTACTAAGTGTCCTCGATGAGCAGTTCTTC. This gives the protein CASSLLSVLDEQFF.

This clonotype was observed many times. The rearrangement links TRBV5-1 to TRBJ2-1; D not resolved. The CDR3 covers 17 residues. From germline, CDR1 is SGHRS and CDR2 YFSETQ. V dropped 4 bases and J dropped 5 bases, with 22 bases sitting between them. CDR3: CASSLLMSSNRDNEQFF. For the CDR3, the DNA is TGCGCCAGCAGCCTCCTTATGAGTAGTAACCGGGACAATGAGCAGTTCTTC.

The chain has TRBV4-3 and TRBJ2-7, with TRBD1 as a possible D gene (6 bases). This CDR3 has 16 amino acids. Germline V gives CDR1 LGHNA, CDR2 YSLEER. The V and J ends lost 0 bases and 3 bases respectively, with 15 bases between them. The DNA of the CDR3 is TGCGCCAGCAGCCAAGATTTTTTAGGACAGTTCTACGAGCAGTACTTC. This sequence encodes CASSQDFLGQFYEQYF.

Many counts were recorded for this clonotype. The chain employs TRBV7-9 and TRBJ2-1; 8 positions agree with TRBD2. The germline gives CDR1 SEHNR, CDR2 FQNEAQ (reference sequence). V lost 5 bases and J lost 7; bases outside the gene matches: 7. The CDR3 covers 14 residues. The CDR3 sequence: CASSLGLVQNEQFF. The CDR3, as DNA: TGTGCCAGCAGCCTGGGACTAGTTCAGAATGAGCAGTTCTTC.

This clonotype was counted once. The chain uses TRBV5-5 and TRBJ2-1; D ambiguous. The CDR3 sequence is 13 residues long. Trimming removed 4 bases at V and 6 bases at J, with 11 bases between. The germline V gene encodes CDR1 SGHKS and CDR2 YYEKEE (reference sequence). This CDR3 reads CASSPGPFNEQFF. CDR3 bases: TGTGCCAGCAGCCCTGGACCCTTCAATGAGCAGTTCTTC.

This clonotype was seen ten or more times. The V call is TRBV12-3 or TRBV12-4, the J call TRBJ1-5, with D possibly TRBD1 on 5 matching bases. Trimming removed 3 bases from V and 3 bases from J, with 9 bases in between. The CDR3 extends over 14 amino acids. The CDR3: CASSFQGPNQPQHF. In nucleotides, the CDR3 is TGTGCCAGCAGTTTTCAGGGACCCAATCAGCCCCAGCATTTT.

This clonotype was seen more than once but under ten times. The chain employs TRBV15 and TRBJ2-7; D gene uncertain. V was clipped by 2 bases and J by 3 bases, with 5 bases between them. Germline V gene sequence: CDR1 LNHNV, CDR2 YYDKDF (reference sequence). This CDR3 region has 12 residues. The CDR3 DNA follows: TGTGCCACCAGCAGAAGAGGCTACGAGCAGTACTTC. This codes for CATSRRGYEQYF. The full variable domain, its missing parts supplied by reference TRBV15 and TRBJ2-7, is DAMVIQNPRYQVTQFGKPVTLSCSQTLNHNVMYWYQQKSSQAPKLLFHYYDKDFNNEADTPDNFQSRRPNTSFCFLDIRSPGLGDTAMYLCATSRRGYEQYFGPGTRLTVT.

This clonotype has a count of ten or more. The chain recombines TRBV20-1 with TRBJ1-5; 7 bases are shared with TRBD1. From germline, CDR1 is DFQATT and CDR2 SNEGSKA (reference sequence). The J segment lost 4 bases and the V segment lost 6 bases, leaving 6 bases of the junction unmatched. This CDR3 has 13 residues. CDR3 amino acids: CSAPRGLNQPQHF. The CDR3 region has the DNA TGCAGTGCCCCAAGGGGGCTGAATCAGCCCCAGCATTTT.

This clonotype was counted many times. The chain combines TRBV20-1 with TRBJ1-2, with D possibly matching TRBD1 (5 bases). V was pared by 0 bases and J by 0 bases, with 14 bases between. The germline gives CDR1 DFQATT, CDR2 SNEGSKA (reference sequence). The CDR3 loop spans 16 amino acids. The CDR3 bases are TGCAGTGCTAGAGATTGGAAGGGGAGACCTAACTATGGCTACACCTTC. Protein: CSARDWKGRPNYGYTF.

The CDR3 is CASSQLSEQFF. Written as DNA, the CDR3 is TGTGCCAGCAGCCAGCTGTCAGAGCAGTTCTTC. The V gene is TRBV14, the J gene TRBJ2-1; no clear D gene. Trimming took 3 bases from V and 10 from J, leaving 7 bases between them. The CDR3 extends over 11 amino acids. Germline CDR1 is SGHDN and CDR2 is FVKESK.

This clonotype was found a few times. The rearrangement uses TRBV7-2 and TRBJ2-3; 7 bases agree with TRBD1. V shed 3 bases, J shed 4 bases, and the junction held 4 bases outside the gene matches. CDR3 length: 14 residues. Germline CDR1 is SGHTA and CDR2 is FQGNSA. Here the CDR3 reads CASSFDRVADTQYF. CDR3 coding DNA: TGTGCCAGCAGCTTCGACAGGGTCGCAGATACGCAGTATTTT. Full variable domain (rest looked up from reference TRBV7-2 and TRBJ2-3): GAGVSQSPSNKVTEKGKDVELRCDPISGHTALYWYRQSLGQGLEFLIYFQGNSAPDKSGLPSDRFSAERTGGSVSTLTIQRTQQEDSAVYLCASSFDRVADTQYFGPGTRLTVL.

This clonotype was counted many times. The junction differs from germline at one of its ends, possibly a read error. CDR3 loop: CASSPSESYQQYF. The CDR3 DNA reads TGTGCCAGCAGTCCGTCGGAGTCCTACCAGCAGTACTTC. The V and J genes are TRBV28 and TRBJ2-7; D not certain. The CDR3 totals 13 residues. The germline CDR1 and CDR2 sequences are MDHEN and SYDVKM.

This clonotype was recorded at least ten times. This chain uses TRBV27 with TRBJ2-7; the D is unclear. Germline CDR1 MNHEY, CDR2 SMNVEV (reference sequence). The CDR3 loop spans 13 amino acids. Trimming removed 3 bases from V and 3 bases from J, with 9 bases in between. DNA of the CDR3: TGTGCCAGCAGTTTGTACCAGAGCTACGAGCAGTACTTC. Translated, it gives CASSLYQSYEQYF.

V is TRBV10-3 and J is TRBJ2-7; D is uncertain. The CDR3 sequence is 11 residues long. Between the trimmed V and J ends, which lost 4 bases and 3 bases, there was a span of 4 bases. Germline-derived CDR1 and CDR2 are ENHRY and SYGVKD. The CDR3 DNA sequence: TGTGCCATCAGTGGATTCTACGAGCAGTACTTC. This codes for CAISGFYEQYF.

The chain links TRBV11-3 to TRBJ2-2; D not certain. This CDR3 has 14 amino acids. V gave up 1 base and J gave up 4 bases, with 7 bases separating them. The germline V gene encodes CDR1 SGHNT and CDR2 YENEEA. The DNA for the CDR3 is TGTGCCAGCAGCTTAGGGCAGGTCACCGGGGAGCTGTTTTTT. Its protein product is CASSLGQVTGELFF.